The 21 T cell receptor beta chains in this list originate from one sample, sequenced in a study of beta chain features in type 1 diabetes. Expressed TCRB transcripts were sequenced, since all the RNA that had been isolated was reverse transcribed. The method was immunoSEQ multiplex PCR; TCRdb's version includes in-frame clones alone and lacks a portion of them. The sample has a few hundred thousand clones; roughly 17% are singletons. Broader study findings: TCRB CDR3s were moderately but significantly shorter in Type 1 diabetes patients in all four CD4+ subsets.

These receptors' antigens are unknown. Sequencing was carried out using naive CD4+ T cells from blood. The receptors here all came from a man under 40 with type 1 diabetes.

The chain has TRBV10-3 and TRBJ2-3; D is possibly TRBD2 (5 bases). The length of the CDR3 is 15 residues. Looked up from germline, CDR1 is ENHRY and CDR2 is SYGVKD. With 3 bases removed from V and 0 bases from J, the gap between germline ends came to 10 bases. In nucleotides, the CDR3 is TGTGCCATCAGTGAAGTGGACTCTAGCACAGATACGCAGTATTTT. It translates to CAISEVDSSTDTQYF.

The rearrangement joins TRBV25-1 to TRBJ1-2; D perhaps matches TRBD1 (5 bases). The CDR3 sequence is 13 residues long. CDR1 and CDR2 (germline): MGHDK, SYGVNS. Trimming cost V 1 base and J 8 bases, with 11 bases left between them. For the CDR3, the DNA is TGTGCCAGCAGTGAATTTGAGGGGCACGGCTACACCTTC. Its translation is CASSEFEGHGYTF.

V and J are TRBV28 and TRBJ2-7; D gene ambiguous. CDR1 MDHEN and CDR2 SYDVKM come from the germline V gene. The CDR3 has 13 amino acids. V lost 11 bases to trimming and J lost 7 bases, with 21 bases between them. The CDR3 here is CAVRTSGLREQYF. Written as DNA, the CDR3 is TGTGCCGTTCGCACGTCGGGCCTACGAGAGCAGTACTTC.

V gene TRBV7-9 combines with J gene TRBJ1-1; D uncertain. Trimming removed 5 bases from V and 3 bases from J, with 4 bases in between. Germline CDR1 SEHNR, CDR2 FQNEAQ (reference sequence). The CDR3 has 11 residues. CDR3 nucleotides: TGTGCCAGCAGCCCTTACACTGAAGCTTTCTTT. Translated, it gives CASSPYTEAFF.

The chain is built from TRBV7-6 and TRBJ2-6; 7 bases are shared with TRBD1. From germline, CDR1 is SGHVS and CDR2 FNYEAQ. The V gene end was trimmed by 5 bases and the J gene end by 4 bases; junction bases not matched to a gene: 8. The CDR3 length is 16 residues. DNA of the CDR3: TGTGCCAGCAGCAACCCCGGGACAGCCGGGGCCAACGTCCTGACTTTC. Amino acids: CASSNPGTAGANVLTF.

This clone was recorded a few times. CDR3 amino acids: CASSKGQYF. Here the CDR3 DNA reads TGTGCCAGCAGCAAAGGGCAGTACTTC. The genes are TRBV21-1 and TRBJ2-7. TRBV21-1 is termed a pseudogene. The CDR3 runs to 9 residues.

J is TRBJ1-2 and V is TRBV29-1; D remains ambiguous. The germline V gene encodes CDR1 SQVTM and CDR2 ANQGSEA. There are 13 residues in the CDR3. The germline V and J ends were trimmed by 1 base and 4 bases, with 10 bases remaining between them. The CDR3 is CSVEGMGLYGYTF. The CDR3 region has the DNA TGCAGCGTTGAAGGCATGGGTCTCTATGGCTACACCTTC.

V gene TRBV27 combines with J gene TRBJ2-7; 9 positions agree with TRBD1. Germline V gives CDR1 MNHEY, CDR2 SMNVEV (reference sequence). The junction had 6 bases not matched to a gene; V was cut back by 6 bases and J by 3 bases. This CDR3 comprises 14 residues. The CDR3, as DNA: TGTGCCAGCAGCAGACAGGGGGTATTCTACGAGCAGTACTTC. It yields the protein CASSRQGVFYEQYF.

In DNA form, the CDR3 reads TGCAGCGCAGAAGACAGGGAGTCCTACAATGAGCAGTTCTTC. Amino acids: CSAEDRESYNEQFF. The chain combines TRBV29-1 with TRBJ2-1, with 7 positions matching TRBD1. Unmatched junction bases numbered 7, after V lost 7 bases and J lost 1 base. Germline V gives CDR1 SQVTM, CDR2 ANQGSEA. CDR3 length: 14 residues.

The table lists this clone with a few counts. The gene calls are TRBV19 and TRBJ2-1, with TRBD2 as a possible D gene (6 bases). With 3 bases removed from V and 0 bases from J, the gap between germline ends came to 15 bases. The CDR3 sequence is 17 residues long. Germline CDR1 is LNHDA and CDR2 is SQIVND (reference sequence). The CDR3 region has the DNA TGTGCCAGTAGTATGGCACTTTCCGGGAGCTCCTACAATGAGCAGTTCTTC. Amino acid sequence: CASSMALSGSSYNEQFF.

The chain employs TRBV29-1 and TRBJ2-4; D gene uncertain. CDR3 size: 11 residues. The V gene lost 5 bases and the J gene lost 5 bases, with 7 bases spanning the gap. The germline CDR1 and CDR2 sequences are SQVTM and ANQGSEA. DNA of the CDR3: TGCAGCGTTTCGAACCAAAACATTCAGTACTTC. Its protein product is CSVSNQNIQYF.

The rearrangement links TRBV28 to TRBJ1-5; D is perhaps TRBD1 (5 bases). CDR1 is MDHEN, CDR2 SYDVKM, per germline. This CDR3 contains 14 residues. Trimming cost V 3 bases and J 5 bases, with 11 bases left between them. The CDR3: CASSLGQLDQPQHF. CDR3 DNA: TGTGCCAGCAGTTTGGGGCAGCTGGATCAGCCCCAGCATTTT.

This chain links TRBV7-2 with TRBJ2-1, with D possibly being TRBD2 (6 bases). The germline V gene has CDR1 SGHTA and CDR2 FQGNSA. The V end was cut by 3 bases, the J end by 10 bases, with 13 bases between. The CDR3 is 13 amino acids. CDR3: CASSFREMGEQFF. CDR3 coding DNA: TGTGCCAGCAGCTTTCGGGAGATGGGGGAGCAGTTCTTC.

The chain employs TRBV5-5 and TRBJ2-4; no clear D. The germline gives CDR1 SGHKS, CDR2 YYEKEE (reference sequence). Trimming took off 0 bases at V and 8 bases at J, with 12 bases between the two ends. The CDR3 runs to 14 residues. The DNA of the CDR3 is TGTGCCAGCAGCTTGGGCATCCTTAGTGACATTCAGTACTTC. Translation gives CASSLGILSDIQYF.

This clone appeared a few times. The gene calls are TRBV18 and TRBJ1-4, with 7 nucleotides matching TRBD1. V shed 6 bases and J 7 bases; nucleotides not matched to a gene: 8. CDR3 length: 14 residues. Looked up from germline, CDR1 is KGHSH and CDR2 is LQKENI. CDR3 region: CASSEGAPGEKLFF. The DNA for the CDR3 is TGTGCCAGCTCGGAGGGGGCGCCGGGTGAAAAACTGTTTTTT.

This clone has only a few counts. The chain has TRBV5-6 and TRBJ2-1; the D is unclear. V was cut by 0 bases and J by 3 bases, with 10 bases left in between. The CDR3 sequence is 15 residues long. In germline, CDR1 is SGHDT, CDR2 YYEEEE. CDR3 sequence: CASSLAVSLYNEQFF. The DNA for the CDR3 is TGTGCCAGCAGCTTGGCCGTTTCCCTCTACAATGAGCAGTTCTTC.

The CDR3 loop is CASSSTFIQGQSMNTEAFF. The DNA for the CDR3 is TGTGCCAGCAGCTCCACCTTTATACAGGGGCAGTCAATGAACACTGAAGCTTTCTTT. The chain couples TRBV7-8 to TRBJ1-1; TRBD1 matches 7 bases. Germline CDR1 and CDR2: SGHVS and FQNEAQ. Germline trimming cut 4 bases from V and 0 bases from J; bases unmatched to any gene: 17. The CDR3 is 19 amino acids.

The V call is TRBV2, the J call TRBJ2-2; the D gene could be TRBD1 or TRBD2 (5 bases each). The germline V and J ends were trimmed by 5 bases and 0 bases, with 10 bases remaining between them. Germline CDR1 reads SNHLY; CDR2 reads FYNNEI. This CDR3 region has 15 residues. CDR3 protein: CASSRDQTNTGELFF. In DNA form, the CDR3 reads TGTGCCAGCAGTCGGGACCAGACGAACACCGGGGAGCTGTTTTTT.

The CDR3 nucleotides are TGTGCCAGCACCTCACGGGGGGGCGCGACAGATACGCAGTATTTT. As protein: CASTSRGGATDTQYF. V gene TRBV25-1 combines with J gene TRBJ2-3; 8 nucleotides match TRBD2. The J segment lost 3 bases and the V segment lost 7 bases, leaving 9 bases of the junction unmatched. Germline V gene data show CDR1 as MGHDK and CDR2 as SYGVNS. The CDR3 length is 15 residues.

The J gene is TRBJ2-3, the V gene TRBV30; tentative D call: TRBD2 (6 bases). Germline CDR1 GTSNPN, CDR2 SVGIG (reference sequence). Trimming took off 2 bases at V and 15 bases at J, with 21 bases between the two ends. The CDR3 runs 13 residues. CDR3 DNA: TGTGCCTGGAGTAGGAGGGACTTTAGTAATGTTTATTTT. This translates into CAWSRRDFSNVYF.

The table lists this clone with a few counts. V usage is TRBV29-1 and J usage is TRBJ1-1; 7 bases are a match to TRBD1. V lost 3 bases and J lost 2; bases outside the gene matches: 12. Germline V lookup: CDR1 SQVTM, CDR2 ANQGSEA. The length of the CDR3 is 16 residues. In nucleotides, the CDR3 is TGCAGCGTTGATTCACGGGCCCAGGGGGTCAACACTGAAGCTTTCTTT. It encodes CSVDSRAQGVNTEAFF.